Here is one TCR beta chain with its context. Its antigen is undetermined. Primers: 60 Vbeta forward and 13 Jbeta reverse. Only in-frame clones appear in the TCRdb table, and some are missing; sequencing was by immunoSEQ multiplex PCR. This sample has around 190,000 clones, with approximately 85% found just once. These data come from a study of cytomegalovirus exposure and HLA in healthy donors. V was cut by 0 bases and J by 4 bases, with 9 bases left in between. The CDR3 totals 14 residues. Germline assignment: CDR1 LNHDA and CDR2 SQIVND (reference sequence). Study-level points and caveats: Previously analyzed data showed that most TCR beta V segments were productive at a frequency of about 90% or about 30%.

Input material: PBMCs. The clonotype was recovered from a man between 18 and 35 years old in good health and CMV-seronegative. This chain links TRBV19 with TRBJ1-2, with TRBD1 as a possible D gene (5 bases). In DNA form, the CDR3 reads TGTGCCAGTAGTATAGAGCCAGGGCCCTATGGCTACACCTTC. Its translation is CASSIEPGPYGYTF. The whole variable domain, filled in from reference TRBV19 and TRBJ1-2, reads DGGITQSPKYLFRKEGQNVTLSCEQNLNHDAMYWYRQDPGQGLRLIYYSQIVNDFQKGDIAEGYSVSREKKESFPLTVTSAQKNPTAFYLCASSIEPGPYGYTFGSGTRLTVV.